The 8 T cell receptor beta chains given below trace back to one sample, sequenced in a study of T cells in Graves' hyperthyroidism and ophthalmopathy. Amplification of TCR beta CDR3 regions used RNA as the template. HTBI primers drove first-round RT-PCR of the TCR CDR3. TCRdb reprocessed the multiplex PCR reads with MiXCR, giving one entry per CDR3 protein. The sample gives approximately 400,000 distinct CDR3 sequences, about 18% of which show up once; 40% is in the top ten. Sequencing input: blood. These TCRs come from a man aged 18-30 years with Graves' ophthalmopathy.

This clonotype was found many times. The gene calls are TRBV3-1 and TRBJ1-2; perhaps TRBD1 as D (5 bases). V lost 0 bases and J lost 4, with 21 bases in between. CDR1 is LGHDT and CDR2 is YNNKEL in the germline V gene (reference sequence). There are 18 residues in the CDR3. The CDR3 DNA reads as TGTGCCAGCAGCCAAGACAGAACAGGAGCTGGGGGAGCCTATGGCTACACCTTC. Its protein is CASSQDRTGAGGAYGYTF.

Comment on this clonotype: Possible read error: a much larger clone is one base away. V usage is TRBV10-3 and J usage is TRBJ2-5; the D gene is possibly TRBD2 (5 bases). Germline V gene data show CDR1 as ENHRY and CDR2 as SYGVKD. Trimming took 5 bases from V and 1 from J, leaving 14 bases between them. The CDR3 contains 15 residues. CDR3 sequence reads: CAISFSEASQETQYF. For the CDR3, the DNA is TGTGCCATCAGTTTTAGCGAGGCAAGCCAAGAGACCCAGTACTTC.

This clonotype was counted ten times or more. The gene calls are TRBV24-1 and TRBJ1-2; TRBD1 agrees at 7 bases. V shed 2 bases, J shed 7 bases, and the junction held 9 bases outside the gene matches. CDR3 length: 15 amino acids. Germline lookup yields CDR1 KGHDR and CDR2 SFDVKD. The CDR3 is CATSDSDRETFGYTF. CDR3 sequence (DNA): TGTGCCACCAGTGATTCCGACAGGGAAACTTTTGGCTACACCTTC.

For this clonotype: A much larger clone lies a single base off, so this may be a read error. The rearrangement links TRBV3-1 to TRBJ1-4; 7 bases agree with TRBD1. The V segment lost 1 base and the J segment 10 bases; nucleotides outside the gene matches: 12. The length of the CDR3 is 16 residues. Germline V CDR1 and CDR2: LGHDT, YNNKEL (reference sequence). In DNA form, the CDR3 reads TGTGCCAGCAGCCAAGGCTCCAGGACAGGCTATGGAAAACTGTTTTTT. Its protein product is CASSQGSRTGYGKLFF.

This clonotype was observed a handful of times. J is TRBJ1-5 and V is TRBV25-1; 11 bases agree with TRBD1. The V gene end was trimmed by 8 bases and the J gene end by 6 bases; junction bases not matched to a gene: 6. Germline lookup yields CDR1 MGHDK and CDR2 SYGVNS. The CDR3 sequence is 14 residues long. The CDR3 DNA is TGTGCCAGCCGGGGACAGGGGGAGATTCAGCCCCAGCATTTT. The encoded protein is CASRGQGEIQPQHF.

This clonotype was seen at least ten times. The V call is TRBV18, the J call TRBJ2-7; 8 positions agree with TRBD1. The CDR3 extends over 16 amino acids. Looked up from germline, CDR1 is KGHSH and CDR2 is LQKENI. The J segment lost 3 bases and the V segment lost 9 bases, leaving 16 bases of the junction unmatched. The CDR3 loop reads CASRQPSGTGHYEQYF. The CDR3 bases are TGTGCCAGTCGTCAACCTTCCGGGACAGGCCACTACGAGCAGTACTTC.

This clonotype was counted a few times. This chain connects TRBV19 to TRBJ1-5; no clear D gene. V lost 3 bases and J lost 2, with 14 bases in between. The CDR3 is 16 residues long. The V gene's germline CDR1 is LNHDA and CDR2 SQIVND (reference sequence). The CDR3 spells CASSIMTLGGNQPQHF. The CDR3 coding sequence is TGTGCCAGTAGTATTATGACCTTAGGAGGCAATCAGCCCCAGCATTTT.

This clonotype came up many times. The CDR3 reads CASSQLSVYEQFF. In nucleotides, the CDR3 is TGTGCCAGCAGCCAACTCTCCGTCTATGAGCAGTTCTTC. The rearrangement joins TRBV14 to TRBJ2-1; D gene uncertain. V gave up 2 bases and J gave up 8 bases, with 10 bases separating them. Germline-derived CDR1 and CDR2 are SGHDN and FVKESK. The CDR3 has 13 residues.